The sequence of this T cell receptor beta chain was determined in a study of cytomegalovirus exposure and HLA in healthy donors. With 60 Vbeta and 13 Jbeta primers, the PCR was carried out. Here immunoSEQ multiplex PCR was the method, and the copy in TCRdb shows in-frame clones only, minus some. This sample's table reports about 120,000 clones. There are 15 residues in the CDR3. Germline V gene data show CDR1 as PRHDT and CDR2 as FYEKMQ (reference sequence). Losses at the gene ends were 4 bases for V and 6 bases for J; bases not matched to a gene: 7. Sequenced input: PBMCs. This sequence was found in a man aged 18-30 years in good health and CMV-seronegative. The chain has TRBV13 and TRBJ2-1, with 9 bases that match TRBD1. The CDR3 here is CASSSRDREGNEQFF. The CDR3 bases are TGTGCCAGCAGCTCCCGGGACAGGGAAGGCAATGAGCAGTTCTTC.